This is a list of T cell receptor beta chains from one sample in a study of T cell responses to AZD1222 COVID-19 vaccine. Profiled with immunoSEQ multiplex PCR; TCRdb holds only in-frame clones, not every one. The sample consists of just over 20,000 clones, roughly 82% of them appearing once. This sample comprised peripheral blood, obtained on day 0 of AZD1222 vaccination. The receptors were gathered from an adult in good health. Both conserved end residues are part of each CDR3. A D gene is named only where the DNA matches it firmly. Expanded clones get a size class; other rows say once, few or many, or leave the size out.

TRBD2 TRBJ2-3 NA TRBV3-1/TRBV3-2 TGTGCCAGCAGCCCCAGCGAGACGGGACTAGTAACGCAGTATTTT CASSPSETGLVTQYF
TRBD1 TRBJ2-6 once TRBV19 TGTGCCAGTAGTACCCCGACAGGGGTGCTCTCTGGGGCCAACGTCCTGACTTTC CASSTPTGVLSGANVLTF
NA TRBJ2-3 NA TRBV5-1 TGCGCCAGCAGCTCTGGGGACTCCACAGATACGCAGTATTTT CASSSGDSTDTQYF
NA TRBJ2-4 NA TRBV7-2 TGTGCCAGCAGCTTAGACGGGGGTGTAGGCAAAAACATTCAGTACTTC CASSLDGGVGKNIQYF
NA TRBJ2-4 once TRBV1 TGCACCAGCAGCCTTCACGGACTAGCGGGGTCCAAAAACATTCAGTACTTC CTSSLHGLAGSKNIQYF
NA TRBJ1-5 few TRBV19 TGTGCCAGTAGTATCCTAGACAACAATCAGCCCCAGCATTTT CASSILDNNQPQHF
NA TRBJ2-3 NA TRBV7-2 TGTGCCAGCACCCCCGAGGGTACGCAGTATTTT CASTPEGTQYF
TRBD1 TRBJ1-6 NA TRBV7-8 TGTGCCAGCAGCCGACCACAGGGGTTGGATTCACCCCTCCACTTT CASSRPQGLDSPLHF
TRBD2 TRBJ2-1 NA TRBV5-1 TGCGCCAGCAGCTTGCTAGCGGGCCTCTACAATGAGCAGTTCTTC CASSLLAGLYNEQFF
NA TRBJ1-2 NA TRBV7-8 TGTGCCAGCAGCTCCAACACAGAAAACTATGGCTACACCTTC CASSSNTENYGYTF
NA TRBJ2-7 NA TRBV7-7 TGTGCCAGCAGCTTAACACAGGGTCTCGAGCAGTACTTC CASSLTQGLEQYF
NA TRBJ2-2 NA TRBV19 TGTGCCAGTAGTATTCAGGGTGACAGCGGGGAGCTGTTTTTT CASSIQGDSGELFF
TRBD2 TRBJ2-2 once TRBV5-4 TGTGCCAGCAGCTGGGGGGGCACCGGGGAGCTGTTTTTT CASSWGGTGELFF
TRBD1 TRBJ1-1 NA TRBV27 TGTGCCAGCAGCCCCGACAGGGGTTTTATGGAAGTGAACACTGAAGCTTTCTTT CASSPDRGFMEVNTEAFF
NA TRBJ2-6 NA TRBV5-1 TGCGCCAGCAGCGCCTTTGGGGCCAACGTCCTGACTTTC CASSAFGANVLTF
NA TRBJ2-3 NA TRBV28 TGTGCCAGCAGTCTAGGGACGCCGGGGGATACGCAGTATTTT CASSLGTPGDTQYF
NA TRBJ2-5 NA TRBV20-1 TGCAGTGTAGAGGGTGTGGGGACCCAGTACTTC CSVEGVGTQYF
NA TRBJ2-1 NA TRBV18 TGTGCCAGCTCACCAGACAATGAGCAGTTCTTC CASSPDNEQFF
NA TRBJ1-2 once TRBV27 TGTGCCAGCGCCGATAACTATGGCTACACCTTC CASADNYGYTF
TRBD1 TRBJ2-5 NA TRBV29-1 TGCAGCGCACGACAGGGGGCCCAAGAGACCCAGTACTTC CSARQGAQETQYF
NA TRBJ1-4 once TRBV7-9 TGTGCCAGCAGCGACCAACTTGCAACTAATGAAAAACTGTTTTTT CASSDQLATNEKLFF
TRBD2 TRBJ2-5 NA TRBV6-5 TGTGCCAGCAGTTATCAAAGCGGGGGATCGGCAGAGACCCAGTACTTC CASSYQSGGSAETQYF
NA TRBJ2-3 few TRBV27 TGTGCCAGCAGTTTACTCCCAGGGGCGAGCACAGATACGCAGTATTTT CASSLLPGASTDTQYF